This TCR beta chain stems from a study of T cell repertoires in cytomegalovirus infection. Study summary: Selected CMV epitopes included recently identified HLA-C-restricted ones as well as well-studied HLA-B-restricted ones. Study results and caveats: There were HLA-C-restricted CMV-specific TCR beta clonotypes dominating the ex vivo response.

The CDR3 has 12 residues. Trimming shortened V by 5 bases and J by 6 bases, and 7 bases separated the two germline ends. The germline V gene encodes CDR1 SGHTA and CDR2 FQGNSA. The sample holds many counts of this clonotype. Its antigen is not known. Each CDR3 protein is one row after TCRdb ran MiXCR on the reads. The data contain 80,000 to 95,000 distinct CDR3 sequences, around 28% of them singletons. The rearrangement joins TRBV7-2 to TRBJ2-2; no reliable D call. The clonotype comes from a human donor in good health (CMV status not recorded). Some clones in this sample may be carry-over from other donors' samples. Sequenced here: CD8+ T cells from cultured PBMCs, sampled from culture after CMV antigen stimulation. Written as DNA, the CDR3 is TGTGCCAGCAGCCGCCGTGCCGGGGAGCTGTTTTTT. Translated, it gives CASSRRAGELFF.